The 30 T cell receptor beta chains below come from one sample, sequenced in a study of CD4 T cells in relation to SARS-CoV-2 and coronaviruses. The data were produced by immunoSEQ multiplex PCR, yet TCRdb's version contains in-frame clones alone and is incomplete. The sample lists more than 20,000 clones, roughly 76% occurring once. Their antigens remain unidentified. The unexposed donors gave CD4+ T cells in about 2010-2019, prior to COVID-19. The cells were cultured for 10 days before CD4+ T cells were isolated. The sample taken for sequencing was CD4+ T cells from PBMCs, cultured in vitro. These receptors originate from a human donor in good health.

The chain employs TRBV7-9 and TRBJ2-3; D perhaps matches TRBD2 (6 bases). This CDR3 is 13 amino acids long. Germline values: CDR1 SEHNR, CDR2 FQNEAQ (reference sequence). The V and J ends lost 11 bases and 0 bases respectively, with 12 bases between them. For the CDR3, the DNA is TGTGCCTGTCGTCGGGGGAGCACAGATACGCAGTATTTT. This codes for CACRRGSTDTQYF.

This clone is judged large. This chain uses TRBV29-1 with TRBJ1-4; 9 bases fit TRBD1. V gave up 5 bases and J gave up 7 bases; unmatched junction bases: 5. Germline-derived CDR1 and CDR2 are SQVTM and ANQGSEA. The CDR3 spans 13 residues. The CDR3 is CSVKGQGTEKLFF. The CDR3 DNA follows: TGCAGCGTTAAGGGACAGGGTACTGAAAAACTGTTTTTT.

This clone was counted a few times. The chain combines TRBV6-2 or TRBV6-3 with TRBJ2-3, with 9 positions matching TRBD2. Looked up from germline, CDR1 is MNHEY and CDR2 is SVGEGT. Unmatched junction bases numbered 8, after V lost 2 bases and J lost 2 bases. CDR3 length: 17 residues. CDR3: CASSYLSAGGFTDTQYF. CDR3 sequence (DNA): TGTGCCAGCAGTTACCTCTCAGCGGGGGGATTCACAGATACGCAGTATTTT.

The V gene is TRBV9, the J gene TRBJ2-7, with TRBD1 identical over 7 bases. CDR1 and CDR2 (germline): SGDLS, YYNGEE. The length of the CDR3 is 15 residues. With V trimmed by 0 bases and J by 3 bases, 6 bases remained unmatched. The CDR3 DNA follows: TGTGCCAGCAGCGTAGCCCCACGGGACAGCTACGAGCAGTACTTC. Translated: CASSVAPRDSYEQYF.

The rearrangement uses TRBV6-2 or TRBV6-3 and TRBJ1-5; 9 nucleotides line up with TRBD1. The ends lost 6 bases at V and 2 bases at J; junction bases unmatched: 2. The germline V gene has CDR1 MNHEY and CDR2 SVGEGT. CDR3 length equals 14 residues. The CDR3, as DNA: TGTGCCAGCAGCGGACAGGGGCGCAATCAGCCCCAGCATTTT. Its translation: CASSGQGRNQPQHF.

This chain joins TRBV11-2 and TRBJ1-6, with a weak D call TRBD1 (6 bases). The CDR3 loop spans 17 amino acids. Germline V lookup: CDR1 SGHAT, CDR2 FQNNGV. V dropped 3 bases and J dropped 6 bases, with 18 bases sitting between them. The CDR3 here is CASSLDSSGVGNSPLHF. As DNA, the CDR3 is TGTGCCAGCAGCTTGGATTCTTCAGGGGTTGGTAATTCACCCCTCCACTTT.

V and J are TRBV5-1 and TRBJ2-5; no firm D call. Per germline, CDR1 SGHRS and CDR2 YFSETQ. Trimming shortened V by 5 bases and J by 2 bases, and 16 bases separated the two germline ends. There are 15 residues in the CDR3. CDR3 loop: CASRVSGQLQETQYF. The CDR3, as DNA: TGCGCCAGCAGAGTTTCGGGCCAGCTGCAAGAGACCCAGTACTTC.

The V call is TRBV2, the J call TRBJ1-1; no reliable D call. Deletions cut 3 bases from V and 10 bases from J, with 12 bases between. This CDR3 has 12 amino acids. Germline CDR1 and CDR2: SNHLY and FYNNEI. As DNA, the CDR3 is TGTGCCAGCAGTGAGGAAGGTGTAGGAGCTTTCTTT. This encodes CASSEEGVGAFF.

Only a few counts were recorded for this clone. The rearrangement joins TRBV7-2 to TRBJ1-1; TRBD1 aligns across 8 bases. The CDR3 runs 18 residues. The J segment lost 0 bases and the V segment lost 2 bases, leaving 11 bases of the junction unmatched. Germline V gene sequence: CDR1 SGHTA, CDR2 FQGNSA. CDR3 region: CASSLRAGTGLLNTEAFF. The CDR3 nucleotides are TGTGCCAGCAGCTTAAGGGCCGGGACAGGACTCTTGAACACTGAAGCTTTCTTT.

This chain connects TRBV7-2 to TRBJ2-7; 7 nucleotides agree with TRBD2. From germline, CDR1 is SGHTA and CDR2 FQGNSA. The CDR3 length is 15 residues. V shed 5 bases and J 0 bases; nucleotides not matched to a gene: 7. CDR3 bases: TGTGCCAGCAGCCACCGGGACTACGACTCCTACGAGCAGTACTTC. Amino acids: CASSHRDYDSYEQYF.

The chain joins TRBV6-5 to TRBJ2-7, with D perhaps matching TRBD2 (5 bases). Germline V CDR1 and CDR2: MNHEY, SVGAGI. V shed 6 bases and J shed 0 bases, with 12 bases lying between them. This CDR3 region has 14 residues. In DNA, the CDR3 is TGTGCCAGCAGGGTAGCGCCCAGCTCCTACGAGCAGTACTTC. Residues: CASRVAPSSYEQYF.

The chain recombines TRBV12-5 with TRBJ1-1; no clear D gene. CDR1 LGHNT and CDR2 FRNRAP come from the germline V gene. Trimming pared 0 bases from V and 7 bases from J, leaving 6 bases between. The CDR3 loop spans 12 amino acids. CDR3 nucleotides: TGTGCTAGTGGTTTGGTATCTGGTGAAGCTTTCTTT. Its translation is CASGLVSGEAFF.

The CDR3 DNA is TGTGCCAGCAGTTTCATTTACAGGGGCGGCTACACCTTC. Its translation is CASSFIYRGGYTF. The chain links TRBV6-5 to TRBJ1-2, with 7 nucleotides matching TRBD1. The junction had 7 bases not matched to a gene; V was cut back by 4 bases and J by 8 bases. Germline lookup yields CDR1 MNHEY and CDR2 SVGAGI. This CDR3 spans 13 amino acids.

This clone was found a few times. This rearrangement joins TRBV11-2 to TRBJ1-1, with D uncertain. CDR1 SGHAT and CDR2 FQNNGV come from the germline V gene. Trimming pared 1 base from V and 1 base from J, leaving 4 bases between. This CDR3 contains 13 residues. The CDR3 reads CASSLGQNTEAFF. The CDR3 coding sequence is TGTGCCAGCAGCTTAGGACAGAACACTGAAGCTTTCTTT.

This clone was detected once. This rearrangement joins TRBV6-2 or TRBV6-3 to TRBJ1-2, with no clear D. CDR1 and CDR2 from the germline V gene are MNHEY and SVGEGT. The V and J ends lost 4 bases and 6 bases respectively, with 21 bases between them. This CDR3 region has 16 residues. In DNA, the CDR3 is TGTGCCAGCAGTTCCCTAAGGGCGGGGAAATACGATGGCTACACCTTC. Encoded protein: CASSSLRAGKYDGYTF.

V and J are TRBV5-1 and TRBJ1-5; 7 bases are shared with TRBD1. This CDR3 is built from 15 residues. In germline, CDR1 is SGHRS, CDR2 YFSETQ. Unmatched junction bases numbered 5, after V lost 2 bases and J lost 3 bases. CDR3 sequence: CASSFQGGNNQPQHF. CDR3 DNA sequence: TGCGCCAGCAGCTTCCAGGGGGGTAACAATCAGCCCCAGCATTTT. The full variable domain, in which reference TRBV5-1 and TRBJ1-5 provide the parts outside the CDR3, is KAGVTQTPRYLIKTRGQQVTLSCSPISGHRSVSWYQQTPGQGLQFLFEYFSETQRNKGNFPGRFSGRQFSNSRSEMNVSTLELGDSALYLCASSFQGGNNQPQHFGDGTRLSIL.

The rearrangement uses TRBV2 and TRBJ2-7, with 8 bases fitting TRBD1. Germline V gene data show CDR1 as SNHLY and CDR2 as FYNNEI. V shed 6 bases and J 1 base; nucleotides not matched to a gene: 5. The CDR3 is 14 amino acids. CDR3 nucleotides: TGTGCCAGCAGAGAACAGGGGGGATCCTACGAGCAGTACTTC. Its protein product is CASREQGGSYEQYF.

This chain joins TRBV7-9 and TRBJ2-1, with 8 positions matching TRBD1. The CDR3 length is 17 residues. V was clipped by 4 bases and J by 7 bases; unmatched bases: 15. CDR1 and CDR2 (germline): SEHNR, FQNEAQ (reference sequence). CDR3 region: CASSWRPGQDMFNEQFF. The CDR3 bases are TGTGCCAGCAGCTGGCGACCGGGACAGGATATGTTTAATGAGCAGTTCTTC.

The chain joins TRBV5-1 to TRBJ2-7, with 9 bases lining up with TRBD1. With 4 bases clipped from V and 0 bases from J, the junction kept 17 bases outside the gene matches. Germline V lookup: CDR1 SGHRS, CDR2 YFSETQ. The CDR3 loop spans 19 amino acids. The CDR3 DNA reads TGCGCCAGCAGCAAGACGGGACAGGGACTAAGGAAACCCTCCTACGAGCAGTACTTC. Translation gives CASSKTGQGLRKPSYEQYF.

The chain links TRBV5-4 to TRBJ1-2; 7 bases match TRBD1. The ends lost 0 bases at V and 4 bases at J; junction bases unmatched: 6. Germline-derived CDR1 and CDR2 are SGHNT and YYREEE (reference sequence). The CDR3 is made up of 15 amino acids. The CDR3 spells CASSLGDRIFYGYTF. CDR3 nucleotide sequence: TGTGCCAGCAGCTTGGGGGACAGAATTTTCTATGGCTACACCTTC.

The chain joins TRBV5-1 to TRBJ1-1; tentative D call: TRBD1 (6 bases). The CDR3 covers 15 residues. The germline gives CDR1 SGHRS, CDR2 YFSETQ. The germline V and J ends were trimmed by 1 base and 3 bases, with 13 bases remaining between them. CDR3 sequence: CASSLQGKGDTEAFF. In DNA form, the CDR3 reads TGCGCCAGCAGCTTGCAGGGGAAAGGAGACACTGAAGCTTTCTTT.

The chain joins TRBV12-3 or TRBV12-4 to TRBJ1-2; D uncertain. The CDR3 consists of 11 residues. Trimming pared 5 bases from V and 9 bases from J, leaving 10 bases between. CDR3 nucleotides: TGTGCCAGCAGTAACTACCAGCGCTACACCTTC. This translates into CASSNYQRYTF.

This clone was detected a few times. This chain connects TRBV5-1 to TRBJ1-2; D is unclear. V lost 0 bases and J lost 7, with 7 bases in between. The germline gives CDR1 SGHRS, CDR2 YFSETQ. This CDR3 comprises 12 residues. The CDR3 is CASSLERVGYTF. The CDR3 bases are TGCGCCAGCAGCTTGGAAAGGGTTGGCTACACCTTC.

The chain combines TRBV5-1 with TRBJ2-1; maybe TRBD1 (5 bases). This CDR3 has 15 residues. From germline, CDR1 is SGHRS and CDR2 YFSETQ. The V end lost 2 bases, the J end lost 5 bases, and 14 bases lay between the germline ends. The CDR3 DNA reads as TGCGCCAGCAGCTTAGGGGTAGCCCAGAACAATGAGCAGTTCTTC. It encodes CASSLGVAQNNEQFF.

CDR3 in DNA: TGCGCCAGCAGCCAAGACAGGGTGGGGGCCAACGTCCTGACTTTC. Amino acids: CASSQDRVGANVLTF. The chain links TRBV4-1 to TRBJ2-6, with a tentative D call TRBD1 (5 bases). The V end was cut by 0 bases, the J end by 4 bases, with 7 bases between. Germline lookup yields CDR1 MGHRA and CDR2 YSYEKL. This CDR3 is built from 15 residues.

V is TRBV19 and J is TRBJ2-3; no clear D. Germline V gene sequence: CDR1 LNHDA, CDR2 SQIVND (reference sequence). Trimming took 4 bases from V and 4 from J, leaving 12 bases between them. The CDR3 has 14 residues. CDR3 nucleotides: TGTGCCAGTAGTACAACCACGGGCTCAGATACGCAGTATTTT. The encoded protein is CASSTTTGSDTQYF.

This clone has only a few counts. The V call is TRBV3-1 (or the pseudogene TRBV3-2), the J call TRBJ2-1; a weak D match, TRBD2 (5 bases). This CDR3 spans 14 amino acids. Looked up from germline, CDR1 is LGHDT and CDR2 is YNNKEL (reference sequence). Trimming took 4 bases from V and 6 from J, leaving 13 bases between them. The CDR3 reads CASSPSGVGNEQFF. CDR3 bases: TGTGCCAGCAGCCCTTCCGGGGTAGGCAATGAGCAGTTCTTC.

This clone was counted only a few times. This chain joins TRBV19 and TRBJ1-1, with 10 positions matching TRBD1. The CDR3 covers 14 residues. Germline V gene lookup returns CDR1 LNHDA and CDR2 SQIVND (reference sequence). The V segment lost 5 bases and the J segment 10 bases; nucleotides outside the gene matches: 10. In DNA, the CDR3 is TGTGCCAGTAGTCCCGGCGGGACAGGGGTTGCAGCTTTCTTT. Protein product: CASSPGGTGVAAFF.

The J gene is TRBJ1-6, the V gene TRBV27; a possible D gene is TRBD1 (5 bases). The CDR3 loop spans 14 amino acids. CDR1 is MNHEY and CDR2 is SMNVEV in the germline V gene (reference sequence). Between the trimmed V and J ends, which lost 6 bases and 9 bases, there was a span of 15 bases. In nucleotides, the CDR3 is TGTGCCAGCAGCTCCGGGGCCCGGAGTTCACCCCTCCACTTT. Encoded protein: CASSSGARSSPLHF.

This chain connects TRBV6-2 or TRBV6-3 to TRBJ1-4; 10 bases match TRBD1. Per germline, CDR1 MNHEY and CDR2 SVGEGT. After removal of 5 bases from V and 10 bases from J, the junction contained 7 bases not matched to a gene. The CDR3 runs 14 residues. Here the CDR3 reads CASSRTGGTGKLFF. CDR3 nucleotide sequence: TGTGCCAGCAGTCGGACAGGGGGTACTGGAAAACTGTTTTTT.